The rows below give T cell receptor beta chains drawn from one sample of a study of cytomegalovirus exposure and HLA in healthy donors. Profiling relied on immunoSEQ multiplex PCR, and the TCRdb table lists in-frame clones only, not all of them. The sample includes fewer than 150,000 clones, 60% to 85% seen only once; the top ten take roughly 3.1%. The sequenced sample consisted of PBMCs. All receptors derive from a man under 40 in good health and CMV-seronegative. CDR3s include the opening cysteine and the closing phenylalanine or tryptophan. Fields, in order: J gene, D gene, V gene, clone size, CDR3 protein, CDR3 DNA. The D gene is left open where the match is weak. Clone size is stated in some rows and not others, as once, few, many or a class when expanded.

J gene: TRBJ2-1
D gene: -
V gene: TRBV28
clone size: -
CDR3 protein: CASLGASNNEQFF
CDR3 DNA: TGTGCCAGTCTTGGGGCAAGTAACAATGAGCAGTTCTTC

J gene: TRBJ2-7
D gene: TRBD2
V gene: TRBV5-4
clone size: -
CDR3 protein: CASSLMTSGRPSYEQYF
CDR3 DNA: TGTGCCAGCAGCTTGATGACTAGCGGACGACCCTCCTACGAGCAGTACTTC

J gene: TRBJ2-7
D gene: TRBD1
V gene: TRBV27
clone size: -
CDR3 protein: CASSKLRDSLGYEQYF
CDR3 DNA: TGTGCCAGCAGTAAACTTCGGGACAGCCTTGGCTACGAGCAGTACTTC

J gene: TRBJ1-6
D gene: -
V gene: TRBV5-1
clone size: few
CDR3 protein: CASSGGFSGALSPLHF
CDR3 DNA: TGCGCCAGCAGCGGGGGGTTTAGCGGGGCCCTTTCACCCCTCCACTTT

J gene: TRBJ1-2
D gene: -
V gene: TRBV19
clone size: few
CDR3 protein: CASSIFDYGYTF
CDR3 DNA: TGTGCCAGTAGTATATTCGACTATGGCTACACCTTC

J gene: TRBJ2-5
D gene: TRBD2
V gene: TRBV7-2
clone size: few
CDR3 protein: CASSRTSGGSQETQYF
CDR3 DNA: TGTGCCAGCAGCCGCACTAGCGGGGGGTCCCAAGAGACCCAGTACTTC

J gene: TRBJ2-5
D gene: TRBD1
V gene: TRBV30
clone size: -
CDR3 protein: CAWGTGLPQETQYF
CDR3 DNA: TGTGCCTGGGGGACAGGCCTTCCCCAAGAGACCCAGTACTTC

J gene: TRBJ2-1
D gene: TRBD2
V gene: TRBV7-3
clone size: -
CDR3 protein: CASSSSTSGEYNEQFF
CDR3 DNA: TGTGCCAGCAGCTCCTCGACTAGCGGGGAATACAATGAGCAGTTCTTC

J gene: TRBJ1-1
D gene: -
V gene: TRBV6-6
clone size: -
CDR3 protein: CASNARGVDTEAFF
CDR3 DNA: TGTGCCAGCAACGCCCGGGGGGTGGACACTGAAGCTTTCTTT

J gene: TRBJ2-1
D gene: TRBD1
V gene: TRBV27
clone size: -
CDR3 protein: CASSPWTGYSNEQFF
CDR3 DNA: TGTGCCAGCAGTCCCTGGACAGGGTACAGTAATGAGCAGTTCTTC

J gene: TRBJ1-2
D gene: -
V gene: TRBV4-3
clone size: -
CDR3 protein: CASSQDRGGRYGYTF
CDR3 DNA: TGCGCCAGCAGCCAAGACCGGGGGGGCCGCTATGGCTACACCTTC

J gene: TRBJ2-7
D gene: -
V gene: TRBV30
clone size: once
CDR3 protein: CAWDPGHDYEQYF
CDR3 DNA: TGTGCCTGGGATCCGGGACATGATTACGAGCAGTACTTC

J gene: TRBJ1-5
D gene: -
V gene: TRBV6-5
clone size: -
CDR3 protein: CASSIDRNLNQPQHF
CDR3 DNA: TGTGCCAGCAGTATCGACAGGAACTTAAATCAGCCCCAGCATTTT

J gene: TRBJ2-7
D gene: TRBD1
V gene: TRBV5-6
clone size: few
CDR3 protein: CASSADRGGEQYF
CDR3 DNA: TGTGCCAGCAGCGCGGACAGGGGCGGCGAGCAGTACTTC

J gene: TRBJ1-1
D gene: TRBD1
V gene: TRBV7-8
clone size: few
CDR3 protein: CASSWTGDTEAFF
CDR3 DNA: TGTGCCAGCAGCTGGACAGGGGACACTGAAGCTTTCTTT

J gene: TRBJ2-5
D gene: -
V gene: TRBV6-5
clone size: -
CDR3 protein: CASSKGFGTQYF
CDR3 DNA: TGTGCCAGCAGTAAGGGGTTTGGGACCCAGTACTTC

J gene: TRBJ2-6
D gene: -
V gene: TRBV7-2
clone size: -
CDR3 protein: CASSLPGANVLTF
CDR3 DNA: TGTGCCAGCAGCCTCCCGGGGGCCAACGTCCTGACTTTC

J gene: TRBJ1-1
D gene: -
V gene: TRBV7-3
clone size: -
CDR3 protein: CASSRSTGTEAFF
CDR3 DNA: TGTGCCAGCAGCCGATCAACCGGGACTGAAGCTTTCTTT

J gene: TRBJ2-1
D gene: -
V gene: TRBV27
clone size: -
CDR3 protein: CASKDSSYNEQFF
CDR3 DNA: TGTGCCAGTAAGGACAGCTCCTACAATGAGCAGTTCTTC

J gene: TRBJ2-7
D gene: TRBD2
V gene: TRBV19
clone size: once
CDR3 protein: CASSNRGLAGYEQYF
CDR3 DNA: TGTGCCAGTAGTAACAGGGGACTAGCGGGTTACGAGCAGTACTTC

J gene: TRBJ1-1
D gene: -
V gene: TRBV29-1
clone size: few
CDR3 protein: CSVRGSLQAFF
CDR3 DNA: TGCAGCGTTCGGGGGTCGTTACAAGCTTTCTTT

J gene: TRBJ2-5
D gene: TRBD2
V gene: TRBV5-4
clone size: -
CDR3 protein: CASSSAALAGPQETQYF
CDR3 DNA: TGTGCCAGCAGCTCGGCTGCTCTAGCGGGTCCCCAAGAGACCCAGTACTTC

J gene: TRBJ1-2
D gene: TRBD1
V gene: TRBV28
clone size: once
CDR3 protein: CASLGRGQHYGYTF
CDR3 DNA: TGTGCCAGCCTCGGCAGGGGGCAACACTATGGCTACACCTTC

J gene: TRBJ1-5
D gene: -
V gene: TRBV7-9
clone size: -
CDR3 protein: CASSLGGFNQPQHF
CDR3 DNA: TGTGCCAGCAGCTTAGGAGGGTTTAATCAGCCCCAGCATTTT

J gene: TRBJ1-1
D gene: TRBD1
V gene: TRBV7-8
clone size: few
CDR3 protein: CASSYRGDTEAFF
CDR3 DNA: TGTGCCAGCAGCTACAGGGGCGACACTGAAGCTTTCTTT

J gene: TRBJ1-1
D gene: -
V gene: TRBV7-2
clone size: once
CDR3 protein: CASSFGGFMNTEAFF
CDR3 DNA: TGTGCCAGCAGCTTTGGAGGGTTCATGAACACTGAAGCTTTCTTT

J gene: TRBJ2-7
D gene: -
V gene: TRBV27
clone size: -
CDR3 protein: CASSLSEGKYLYEQYF
CDR3 DNA: TGTGCCAGCAGTTTATCGGAGGGCAAGTACCTCTACGAGCAGTACTTC

J gene: TRBJ1-1
D gene: -
V gene: TRBV4-2
clone size: -
CDR3 protein: CASSQDWSSGTEAFF
CDR3 DNA: TGTGCCAGCAGCCAAGATTGGTCGAGTGGCACTGAAGCTTTCTTT

J gene: TRBJ1-2
D gene: -
V gene: TRBV30
clone size: few
CDR3 protein: CAWSVGGYGYTF
CDR3 DNA: TGTGCCTGGAGTGTTGGGGGGTATGGCTACACCTTC

J gene: TRBJ1-4
D gene: -
V gene: TRBV5-1
clone size: -
CDR3 protein: CASSLAPGVNEKLFF
CDR3 DNA: TGCGCCAGCAGCTTGGCCCCAGGGGTTAATGAAAAACTGTTTTTT

J gene: TRBJ2-2
D gene: -
V gene: TRBV21-1
clone size: -
CDR3 protein: CASSKTLGQGNTGELFF
CDR3 DNA: TGTGCCAGCAGCAAAACATTAGGGCAGGGAAACACCGGGGAGCTGTTTTTT

J gene: TRBJ2-7
D gene: -
V gene: TRBV4-3
clone size: -
CDR3 protein: CASSQEEGAYEQYF
CDR3 DNA: TGCGCCAGCAGCCAAGAAGAGGGAGCCTACGAGCAGTACTTC